The 25 T cell receptor beta chains reported below all come from one sample, sequenced in a study of T cell clonality in common variable immunodeficiency. Study-wide findings and caveats: Reportedly, TCR beta sequences from common variable immunodeficiency showed fewer deletions and N-nucleotide insertions.

No cognate antigen is known for these TCRs. Using immunoSEQ multiplex PCR, the repertoire was profiled, and TCRdb retains in-frame clones only, with some absent. Recorded here are about 32,000 clones, none singletons. The sequenced material came from peripheral blood mononuclear cells. These receptors originate from a human donor with common variable immunodeficiency.

This clone was picked up many times. The sequence runs out 3 residues before the end of the CDR3; the remainder is reconstructed from the germline J gene. The rearrangement uses TRBV5-1 and TRBJ1-2; D ambiguous. The V gene lost 0 bases and the J gene lost 5 bases, with 14 bases spanning the gap. The germline CDR1 and CDR2 sequences are SGHRS and YFSETQ. The CDR3 runs 15 residues. CDR3 loop: CASSLGGPDPYGYTF. CDR3 DNA (partial): TGCGCCAGCAGCTTGGGTGGGCCAGACCCATATGGC.

This clone occurred a few times. CDR3 DNA, as far as it was read: TGTGCCTGGCGACAGGGCCCTAACTATGGC. It is translated as CAWRQGPNYG. The CDR3 in full is CAWRQGPNYGYTF. The chain carries TRBV30 and TRBJ1-2; 7 bases align to TRBD1. The sequenced fragment ends 3 residues before the CDR3 boundary, so the rest is inferred from the germline J gene. V lost 5 bases and J lost 0; bases outside the gene matches: 3. The germline V gene has CDR1 GTSNPN and CDR2 SVGIG (reference sequence). The length of the CDR3 is 13 residues.

This clone was detected ten times or more. The sequenced fragment ends 3 residues before the CDR3 boundary, so the rest is inferred from the germline J gene. The V and J genes are TRBV19 and TRBJ2-3; D is possibly TRBD1 (6 bases). V was shortened by 9 bases and J by 1 base, with 14 bases between the two germline ends. The CDR3 covers 14 residues. Germline values: CDR1 LNHDA, CDR2 SQIVND (reference sequence). CDR3: CASEHRVGTDTQYF. The covered CDR3 bases are TGTGCCAGCGAGCACAGGGTCGGCACAGATACG.

This clone was detected many times. The sequenced fragment ends 3 residues before the CDR3 boundary, so the rest is inferred from the germline J gene. The chain links TRBV10-2 to TRBJ2-7; D is perhaps TRBD1 (6 bases). The germline V gene has CDR1 WSHSY and CDR2 SAAADI. Trimming removed 6 bases at V and 0 bases at J, with 6 bases between. This CDR3 region has 12 residues. CDR3 sequence reads: CASRDSSYEQYF. CDR3 DNA, as far as it was read: TGCGCCAGCAGGGACAGCTCCTACGAG.

Of note for this clone: Coverage ceases 3 residues before the CDR3 finishes, and the germline J gene fills in the end. The chain joins TRBV2 to TRBJ2-1; 16 nucleotides line up with TRBD2. The V and J ends lost 8 bases and 7 bases, in that order; junction bases with no gene match: 8. The CDR3 contains 16 residues. CDR1 SNHLY and CDR2 FYNNEI come from the germline V gene. The CDR3 region is CASRMGLAGGRNEQFF. The sequenced part of the CDR3 DNA is TGTGCCAGCCGGATGGGACTAGCGGGGGGGCGAAATGAG.

Points on this clone: The CDR3 extends 3 residues past the end of the read, so its final part is completed from the germline J gene. The chain has TRBV6-2 or TRBV6-3 and TRBJ2-7, with 7 bases identical to TRBD1. Germline loops: CDR1 MNHEY, CDR2 SVGEGT. The CDR3 is 13 amino acids. V trimming: 5 bases; J trimming: 3 bases; junction bases outside the gene matches: 4. This CDR3 is CASSQGDYYEQYF. The sequenced part of the CDR3 DNA is TGTGCCAGCAGTCAGGGGGATTACTACGAG.

This clone was seen only a few times. Read coverage stops 3 residues before the CDR3 terminus; the germline J gene supplies the remainder. The V call is TRBV6-1, the J call TRBJ2-3; 7 positions agree with TRBD1. CDR1 is MNHNS and CDR2 is SASEGT in the germline V gene. The ends lost 4 bases at V and 6 bases at J; junction bases unmatched: 1. The CDR3 extends over 12 amino acids. The CDR3 DNA, read in part, is TGTGCCAGCAGTGCCAGGGGGGATACG. Translated: CASSARGDT. The CDR3 in full is CASSARGDTQYF.

This clone came up many times. The CDR3 end lies 3 residues beyond the end of the read and is filled in from the germline J gene. The gene calls are TRBV5-1 and TRBJ2-5, with TRBD1 as a possible D gene (5 bases). Germline V CDR1 and CDR2: SGHRS, YFSETQ. This CDR3 has 14 amino acids. V was trimmed by 0 bases and J by 4 bases, leaving 10 bases between them. The CDR3 DNA, read in part, is TGCGCCAGCAGCTTGGAACAGGTCCGAGAGACC. This sequence encodes CASSLEQVRET. The entire CDR3 reads CASSLEQVRETQYF.

This clone turned up a few times. The read comes to an end 3 residues before the CDR3 does, leaving the germline J gene to fill in the end. The rearrangement uses TRBV19 and TRBJ1-6; D possibly corresponds to TRBD1 (6 bases). The CDR3 totals 16 residues. Trimming removed 6 bases at V and 0 bases at J, with 12 bases between. Germline-derived CDR1 and CDR2 are LNHDA and SQIVND (reference sequence). The part of the CDR3 DNA that was read is TGTGCCAGTAGCGAGACAGGAAGCTCCTATAATTCACCC. As protein: CASSETGSSYNSP. The complete CDR3 sequence is CASSETGSSYNSPLHF.

A few counts support this clone. Coverage ceases 3 residues before the CDR3 finishes, and the germline J gene fills in the end. The chain couples TRBV19 to TRBJ1-5; TRBD1 aligns across 10 bases. The germline V gene encodes CDR1 LNHDA and CDR2 SQIVND (reference sequence). The length of the CDR3 is 16 residues. The junction had 9 bases not matched to a gene; V was cut back by 7 bases and J by 3 bases. The CDR3 spells CASINGGQGNNQPQHF. The sequenced CDR3 bases are TGTGCCAGTATCAATGGGGGACAGGGGAACAATCAGCCC.

Concerning this clone: The sequenced fragment ends 3 residues before the CDR3 boundary, so the rest is inferred from the germline J gene. The chain links TRBV7-2 to TRBJ1-5, with a tentative D call TRBD1 (5 bases). The CDR3 loop spans 15 amino acids. V was shortened by 1 base and J by 4 bases, with 11 bases between the two germline ends. The V gene's germline CDR1 is SGHTA and CDR2 FQGNSA. The CDR3 spells CASSLGQSFNQPQHF. CDR3 bases read: TGTGCCAGCAGCTTAGGACAGTCTTTTAATCAGCCC.

The CDR3 bases that were read are TGTGCCTGGAGTTCTCATTACAGGGTGGATCAGCCC. This encodes CAWSSHYRVDQP. The CDR3 in its entirety is CAWSSHYRVDQPQHF. The rearrangement uses TRBV30 and TRBJ1-5; D might be TRBD1 (6 bases). Read coverage stops 3 residues before the CDR3 terminus; the germline J gene supplies the remainder. The CDR3 is 15 residues long. CDR1 is GTSNPN and CDR2 is SVGIG in the germline V gene (reference sequence). With 2 bases removed from V and 5 bases from J, the gap between germline ends came to 16 bases.

CDR3 DNA (partial): TGTGCCAGTAGTATAGGATGGGGGCGGGGGGGGTCTTCGGGCACAGATACG. This translates into CASSIGWGRGGSSGTDT. The CDR3 reads in full as CASSIGWGRGGSSGTDTQYF. The J gene is TRBJ2-3, the V gene TRBV19; 9 bases match TRBD2. The sequence runs out 3 residues before the end of the CDR3; the remainder is reconstructed from the germline J gene. This CDR3 comprises 20 residues. V was clipped by 1 base and J by 1 base; unmatched bases: 15. The V gene's germline CDR1 is LNHDA and CDR2 SQIVND (reference sequence). The full variable domain, completed using reference TRBV19 and TRBJ2-3, is DGGITQSPKYLFRKEGQNVTLSCEQNLNHDAMYWYRQDPGQGLRLIYYSQIVNDFQKGDIAEGYSVSREKKESFPLTVTSAQKNPTAFYLCASSIGWGRGGSSGTDTQYFGPGTRLTVL.

This clone appeared many times. The sequenced fragment ends 3 residues before the CDR3 boundary, so the rest is inferred from the germline J gene. The gene calls are TRBV30 and TRBJ1-1; TRBD1 might be the D (6 bases). Germline values: CDR1 GTSNPN, CDR2 SVGIG (reference sequence). The length of the CDR3 is 11 residues. CDR3 region: CAWSVSGAAFF. Incomplete CDR3 DNA: TGTGCCTGGAGTGTATCAGGGGCA.

This clone has only a few counts. The read stops 3 residues short of the end of the CDR3; the missing end is completed from the germline J gene. V and J are TRBV20-1 and TRBJ2-1; 9 bases are shared with TRBD1. CDR1 and CDR2 from the germline V gene are DFQATT and SNEGSKA (reference sequence). The CDR3 sequence is 14 residues long. J gave up 8 bases and V 4 bases, and 9 bases lay outside the gene matches. The sequenced CDR3 bases are TGCAGTGCTAACCCGGGACAGGGTTTCGATGAG. It encodes CSANPGQGFDE. The whole CDR3 reads CSANPGQGFDEQFF.

This clone was detected only a few times. Sequencing ends 3 residues short of the CDR3 end; the germline J gene provides the rest. The rearrangement joins TRBV6-1 to TRBJ1-5, with TRBD1 identical over 7 bases. The CDR3 extends over 16 amino acids. CDR1 MNHNS and CDR2 SASEGT come from the germline V gene. The V segment lost 1 base and the J segment 0 bases; nucleotides outside the gene matches: 3. The CDR3 protein is CASSEGRGRSNQPQHF. The CDR3 bases that were read are TGTGCCAGCAGTGAAGGGAGGGGGCGTAGCAATCAGCCC.

On this clone itself: With the read ending 3 residues before the CDR3 end, the germline J gene is used to fill in that end. The genes are TRBV7-9 and TRBJ1-1; TRBD1 agrees at 7 bases. CDR1 and CDR2 from the germline V gene are SEHNR and FQNEAQ (reference sequence). The length of the CDR3 is 13 residues. Unmatched junction bases numbered 1, after V lost 6 bases and J lost 0 bases. The sequenced CDR3 bases are TGTGCCAGCAGACAGGGGTTGAACACTGAA. It codes for CASRQGLNTE. The CDR3, in full, reads CASRQGLNTEAFF. The full variable domain, in which reference TRBV7-9 and TRBJ1-1 provide the parts outside the CDR3, is DTGVSQNPRHKITKRGQNVTFRCDPISEHNRLYWYRQTLGQGPEFLTYFQNEAQLEKSRLLSDRFSAERPKGSFSTLEIQRTEQGDSAMYLCASRQGLNTEAFFGQGTRLTVV.

The DNA read from the CDR3 is TGTGCCAGTAGGCCAACAGGGAACACTGAA. Translation gives CASRPTGNTE. In full, the CDR3 is CASRPTGNTEAFF. V usage is TRBV19 and J usage is TRBJ1-1, with D perhaps matching TRBD1 (5 bases). Read coverage stops 3 residues before the CDR3 terminus; the germline J gene supplies the remainder. CDR1 and CDR2 (germline): LNHDA, SQIVND (reference sequence). This CDR3 is built from 13 residues. The germline V and J ends were trimmed by 6 bases and 1 base, with 9 bases remaining between them.

A word on this clone: The CDR3 is cut off 3 residues early in the read; its end comes from the germline J gene. The chain couples TRBV7-9 to TRBJ2-7; TRBD2 might be the D (6 bases). Trimming removed 1 base at V and 0 bases at J, with 7 bases between. The CDR3 contains 14 residues. Germline V gene data show CDR1 as SEHNR and CDR2 as FQNEAQ (reference sequence). The CDR3 here is CASSLGGLSYEQYF. The part of the CDR3 DNA that was read is TGTGCCAGCAGCTTAGGGGGACTCTCCTACGAG.

This clone was detected only a few times. The observed sequence ends 3 residues before the CDR3 terminus, with the missing tail filled in from the germline J gene. V usage is TRBV19 and J usage is TRBJ1-1; TRBD1 agrees at 7 bases. Trimming cost V 5 bases and J 0 bases; bases outside gene matches: 9. This CDR3 spans 16 amino acids. Germline V lookup: CDR1 LNHDA, CDR2 SQIVND (reference sequence). CDR3 sequence reads: CASSLPGQTMNTEAFF. The covered CDR3 bases are TGTGCCAGTAGTCTACCGGGACAGACCATGAACACTGAA.

As concerns this clone: The read falls 3 residues short of the CDR3 end, and the missing part is taken from the germline J gene. V and J are TRBV6-1 and TRBJ2-1, with 13 bases identical to TRBD2. CDR3 length: 16 amino acids. Trimming took 1 base from V and 7 from J; bases not matched to a gene: 4. CDR1 MNHNS and CDR2 SASEGT come from the germline V gene. The covered CDR3 bases are TGTGCCAGCAGTGAAGGGCTACTAGCGGGGGGGAATGAG. It codes for CASSEGLLAGGNE. The whole CDR3 reads CASSEGLLAGGNEQFF.

With respect to this clone: The missing CDR3 end, 3 residues past where the read stops, is filled in from the germline J gene. The chain links TRBV30 to TRBJ1-6; TRBD1 might be the D (5 bases). V lost 6 bases, J lost 0 bases, and 15 bases lay in between. The CDR3 has 16 amino acids. The germline V gene encodes CDR1 GTSNPN and CDR2 SVGIG (reference sequence). The chain's CDR3 is CACSLGATSYNSPLHF. The CDR3 bases that were read are TGTGCCTGTTCTCTAGGGGCCACCTCCTATAATTCACCC. The full variable domain, its missing parts supplied by reference TRBV30 and TRBJ1-6, is SQTIHQWPATLVQPVGSPLSLECTVEGTSNPNLYWYRQAAGRGLQLLFYSVGIGQISSEVPQNLSASRPQDRQFILSSKKLLLSDSGFYLCACSLGATSYNSPLHFGNGTRLTVT.

Comment on this clone: The sequenced fragment ends 3 residues before the CDR3 boundary, so the rest is inferred from the germline J gene. V usage is TRBV7-2 and J usage is TRBJ1-4; D is perhaps TRBD1 (5 bases). In germline, CDR1 is SGHTA, CDR2 FQGNSA. The CDR3 has 14 residues. V lost 4 bases and J 2 bases, leaving 8 bases between the germline ends. The part of the CDR3 DNA that was read is TGTGCCAGCAGCTGGGGGGGTACTAATGAAAAA. Protein: CASSWGGTNEK. The full CDR3 protein reads CASSWGGTNEKLFF.

Regarding this clone: The read gets to within 3 residues of the CDR3 end, and the germline J gene fills in the rest. The V call is TRBV19, the J call TRBJ2-3; the D is unclear. Trimming pared 3 bases from V and 6 bases from J, leaving 13 bases between. Germline V gene lookup returns CDR1 LNHDA and CDR2 SQIVND (reference sequence). The CDR3 contains 14 residues. CDR3 bases read: TGTGCCAGTAGTATTTCCCCCCTAGAGGATACG. This codes for CASSISPLEDT. The complete CDR3 protein is CASSISPLEDTQYF.

This clone was detected ten times or more. The read ends 3 residues shy of where the CDR3 ends; the end is completed using the germline J gene. V and J are TRBV7-3 and TRBJ1-1, with 7 positions matching TRBD1. The CDR3 totals 16 residues. Germline loops: CDR1 SGHTA, CDR2 FQGTGA. The V gene end was trimmed by 3 bases and the J gene end by 1 base; junction bases not matched to a gene: 8. The chain's CDR3 is CASSLDRTGPNTEAFF. CDR3 DNA (partial): TGTGCCAGCAGCTTGGATAGGACAGGACCGAACACTGAA.